Sequencing of this T cell receptor (beta chain) was carried out in a study of CD8 T cells in ankylosing spondylitis. Study-level findings and limits: Disease-linked clones reportedly showed significant enrichment in matched ankylosing spondylitis synovial fluid.

A word on this clonotype: Its specificity is not known.

A quantitative 5'-RACE method, one with molecular barcodes, was used to make TCR beta libraries. Using its own MiXCR run on the 5' RACE reads, TCRdb lists one record per CDR3 protein. The table lists under 130,000 distinct CDR3 sequences, around 24% of them singletons. V lost 3 bases and J lost 5; bases outside the gene matches: 9. This CDR3 comprises 15 residues. CDR1 GTSNPN and CDR2 SVGIG come from the germline V gene (reference sequence). The chain recombines TRBV30 with TRBJ2-1; 8 bases are shared with TRBD1. This receptor was identified in a male donor with ankylosing spondylitis. The sequencing input was synovial fluid, either unsorted or a sorted T cell fraction (not recorded which). As DNA, the CDR3 is TGTGCCTGGAGCGCTGACAGGGGAATAAACAATGAGCAGTTCTTC. The encoded protein is CAWSADRGINNEQFF.